Sequencing of this T cell receptor beta chain was carried out in a study of blood T cell repertoires in COVID-19 (dated by TCRdb to 2020 to 2022). Turning to the overall study: Samples from collaborators originated in the United States, Italy and Spain and spanned both the acute and convalescent phases of COVID-19. The prospective study material was composed of cDNA or gDNA derived from T cells, B-cell-depleted T cells, or PBMCs. The dataset comprised deeply sampled blood TCRbeta repertoires from subjects exposed to, actively infected with, or recovered from COVID-19. A freely available public database, intended as a resource for researchers studying the immune response to SARS-CoV-2, is where the repertoires were released. Samples were obtained from the ongoing ImmuneRACE study (first 160 participants) and from over 1,000 subjects provided by 6 global collaborators. Nearly every sample came with metadata listing a de-identified subject ID, COVID-19 status, age in years and sex. Where available, HLA class I and class II types were obtained from metadata supplied by the sample provider rather than from assay-based typing. The study at large found these results: The quantity of clinical and demographic metadata differed by source and by participant and was supplied without curation.

TCRbeta CDR3 regions were amplified from genomic DNA by means of the immunoSEQ Assay, a bias-controlled multiplex PCR. Per the source publication's procedure: The number of nucleated cells in each sample was estimated from the amplification of reference gene primers within the assay. Sequence reads were collapsed and filtered to measure the absolute abundance of every unique TCRbeta CDR3 rearrangement. For each sample, productive Simpson clonality was calculated as the square root of Simpson's diversity index over productive rearrangements. Drawn from immuneACCESS, this table holds only the in-frame rearrangements with V and J called that TCRdb kept. Clones are partly lost; checked studies trace under half to an unresolved V gene and leave the rest unexplained. V, J and clone size reflect that table, while D and trimming were determined from the DNA. For this sample there are 87,000 or so clones; 80% appear just once. About 17% of the sample is held by the ten biggest clonotypes.

Points on this clone: Its antigen remains undetermined. No per-base quality is available; no much larger clone lies one base away.

From its cysteine to its phenylalanine, the CDR3 spans 17 amino acids. Just the 51-base CDR3 DNA is kept, in frame starting at base 1. Whole blood was collected in K2EDTA tubes by collaborating institutions according to the institutions' own protocols. For TCRbeta analysis, collaborators shipped samples as frozen whole blood, isolated PBMCs, or DNA extracted from either of those sample types. The source material was peripheral blood. The chain is made from TRBV21-1 and TRBJ2-5; the table calls TRBD1, which could not be checked here. TRBV21-1 constitutes a pseudogene. The sequence was collected from an elderly woman with active or convalescent COVID-19. The nucleotide sequence reads as follows: TGTGCCAGCAGCAGGGGGGCGTCAACAGGGGACCAAGAGACCCAGTACTTC. Protein translation: CASSRGASTGDQETQYF.